A single sample is the source of the 9 T cell receptor beta chains below, sequenced in a study of radiotherapy plus CTLA-4 blockade in lung cancer. Measured with immunoSEQ multiplex PCR; TCRdb has only the in-frame clones, and not every one. The sample contains 50,000 or so clones, around 80% of which appear only once. The input for sequencing was peripheral blood, taken from a patient treated with radiotherapy plus ipilimumab. These receptors were taken from a human donor with non-small cell lung cancer who had a partial response to radiotherapy plus ipilimumab.

V usage is TRBV6-6 and J usage is TRBJ1-5; possibly TRBD1 for D (5 bases). CDR1 is MNHNY, CDR2 SVGAGI, per germline (reference sequence). Trimming left V 7 bases short and J 3 bases short, with 19 bases between. The CDR3 extends over 16 amino acids. The CDR3 loop reads CASTPRGGGANQPQHF. CDR3 nucleotide sequence: TGTGCCAGCACCCCTCGGGGGGGAGGGGCCAATCAGCCCCAGCATTTT.

This chain connects TRBV20-1 to TRBJ2-7; no definite D call. V was clipped by 0 bases and J by 4 bases, with 4 bases between them. The CDR3 is 11 amino acids. In germline, CDR1 is DFQATT, CDR2 SNEGSKA (reference sequence). The CDR3 here is CSARDAYEQYF. The CDR3 DNA is TGCAGTGCTAGAGACGCGTACGAGCAGTACTTC.

The J gene is TRBJ2-1, the V gene TRBV7-2; D is unclear. Germline V lookup: CDR1 SGHTA, CDR2 FQGNSA. V lost 0 bases and J 5 bases, leaving 11 bases between the germline ends. CDR3 length: 15 residues. In DNA, the CDR3 is TGTGCCAGCAGCTTAGCAAGTAGGAGCAACAATGAGCAGTTCTTC. This encodes CASSLASRSNNEQFF.

The V call is TRBV21-1, the J call TRBJ2-7; TRBD1 is taken as the D call from the table, unchecked against the DNA. TRBV21-1 is marked as a pseudogene. The CDR3 has 14 residues. The CDR3 protein is CASSKARGTYEQYF. CDR3 bases: TGTGCCAGCAGCAAAGCCAGGGGTACCTACGAGCAGTACTTC.

The chain employs TRBV7-9 and TRBJ2-3; a possible D gene is TRBD1 (5 bases). Trimming stripped 2 bases from V and 3 bases from J, with 15 bases between. The V gene's germline CDR1 is SEHNR and CDR2 FQNEAQ (reference sequence). The CDR3 loop spans 16 amino acids. The CDR3 here is CASSLPGSEQTDTQYF. In DNA form, the CDR3 reads TGTGCCAGCAGCTTACCAGGGTCGGAGCAGACAGATACGCAGTATTTT.

The chain joins TRBV29-1 to TRBJ1-1; TRBD1 matches 9 bases. CDR3 length equals 14 residues. Losses at the gene ends were 4 bases for V and 4 bases for J; bases not matched to a gene: 7. Germline assignment: CDR1 SQVTM and CDR2 ANQGSEA. CDR3: CSVVGQGFFTEAFF. The CDR3 DNA follows: TGCAGCGTTGTGGGACAGGGCTTTTTCACTGAAGCTTTCTTT. The variable domain in full, completed from reference TRBV29-1 and TRBJ1-1, reads SAVISQKPSRDICQRGTSLTIQCQVDSQVTMMFWYRQQPGQSLTLIATANQGSEATYESGFVIDKFPISRPNLTFSTLTVSNMSPEDSSIYLCSVVGQGFFTEAFFGQGTRLTVV.

The chain employs TRBV7-2 and TRBJ1-1; TRBD1 might be the D (5 bases). The CDR3 has 13 residues. Deletions cut 0 bases from V and 10 bases from J, with 12 bases between. Germline CDR1 is SGHTA and CDR2 is FQGNSA. The CDR3 protein is CASSLAGGKSAFF. For the CDR3, the DNA is TGTGCCAGCAGCTTAGCCGGGGGAAAGTCAGCTTTCTTT.

This sequence joins TRBV29-1 and TRBJ2-1; TRBD2 agrees at 13 bases. Unmatched junction bases numbered 4, after V lost 4 bases and J lost 1 base. The CDR3 has 16 amino acids. Germline V CDR1 and CDR2: SQVTM, ANQGSEA. The CDR3 here is CSVGGTSGMSYNEQFF. Here the CDR3 DNA reads TGCAGCGTTGGCGGGACTAGCGGGATGTCCTACAATGAGCAGTTCTTC.

This chain uses TRBV27 with TRBJ2-5; tentatively, D is TRBD2 (7 bases). The DNA end is a closer match to TRBJ2-7, so the J assignment may be wrong. The length of the CDR3 is 16 residues. CDR1 and CDR2 from the germline V gene are MNHEY and SMNVEV (reference sequence). The CDR3 DNA sequence: TGTGCCAGCAGTTTATCGGGGAGGGGGGAGCTCTACGAGCAGTACTTC. Its protein is CASSLSGRGELYEQYF.